This TCR beta chain emerged from a study of blood T cell repertoires in COVID-19. Profiled with immunoSEQ multiplex PCR; TCRdb holds only in-frame clones, not every one. Of over 350,000 clones in the sample, 86% were seen once. This CDR3 region has 16 residues. CDR1 SGHAT and CDR2 FQNNGV come from the germline V gene. V was pared by 3 bases and J by 5 bases, with 9 bases of the junction left unmatched. This receptor was identified in a woman younger than 45 with active or convalescent COVID-19. This rearrangement joins TRBV11-2 to TRBJ2-3; 9 nucleotides match TRBD2. The specimen sequenced was peripheral blood. For the CDR3, the DNA is TGTGCCAGCAGCTTGGGGCGGGGGGGCCTCGGAGATACGCAGTATTTT. As protein: CASSLGRGGLGDTQYF.